This T cell receptor beta chain was documented in a study of blood T cell repertoires in COVID-19. The participants were between about 18 and 90 years old and came from about two dozen US areas. This CDR3 has 18 residues. Losses at the gene ends were 5 bases for V and 5 bases for J; bases not matched to a gene: 9. Germline V gene sequence: CDR1 LNHNV, CDR2 YYDKDF (reference sequence). Only in-frame clones appear in the TCRdb table, and some are missing; sequencing was by immunoSEQ multiplex PCR. The sample lists roughly 250,000 clones; around 88% were seen once. The material sequenced was PBMCs or T cells enriched from blood (not recorded which). V usage is TRBV15 and J usage is TRBJ2-2; 15 positions agree with TRBD2. This clonotype originated in a woman in her thirties or forties with acute COVID-19. In nucleotides, the CDR3 is TGTGCCACCAGCGTAACGGGACTAGCGGGAGGAGGGACCGGGGAGCTGTTTTTT. It yields the protein CATSVTGLAGGGTGELFF.